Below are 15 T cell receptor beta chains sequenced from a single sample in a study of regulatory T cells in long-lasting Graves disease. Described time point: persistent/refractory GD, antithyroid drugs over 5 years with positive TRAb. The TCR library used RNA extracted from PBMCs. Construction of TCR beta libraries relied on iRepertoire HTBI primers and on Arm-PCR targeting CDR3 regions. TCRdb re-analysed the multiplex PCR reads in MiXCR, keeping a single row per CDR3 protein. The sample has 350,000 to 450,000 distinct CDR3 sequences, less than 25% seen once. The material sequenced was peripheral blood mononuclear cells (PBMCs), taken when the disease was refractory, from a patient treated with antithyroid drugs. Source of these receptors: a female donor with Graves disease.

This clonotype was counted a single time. This CDR3 reads CASSQATGARLYEQYF. CDR3 in DNA: TGCGCCAGCAGCCAAGCAACAGGGGCTCGGTTGTACGAGCAGTACTTC. The V call is TRBV4-1, the J call TRBJ2-7; 7 bases are a match to TRBD1. V trimming: 1 base; J trimming: 4 bases; junction bases outside the gene matches: 10. The CDR3 is 16 residues long. Germline-derived CDR1 and CDR2 are MGHRA and YSYEKL.

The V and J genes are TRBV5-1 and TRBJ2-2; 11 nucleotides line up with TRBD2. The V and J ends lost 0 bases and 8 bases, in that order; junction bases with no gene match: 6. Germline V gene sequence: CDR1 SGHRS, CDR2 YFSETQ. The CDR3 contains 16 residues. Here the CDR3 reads CASSLVLAGAQGELFF. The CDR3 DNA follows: TGCGCCAGCAGCTTGGTACTAGCGGGAGCGCAAGGGGAGCTGTTTTTT.

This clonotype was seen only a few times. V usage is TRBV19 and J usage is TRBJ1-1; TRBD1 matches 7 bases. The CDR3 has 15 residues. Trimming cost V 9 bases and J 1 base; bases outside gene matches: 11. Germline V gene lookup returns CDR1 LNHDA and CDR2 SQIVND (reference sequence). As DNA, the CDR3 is TGTGCCAGCACTGGACAGGTCTCCGAGAACACTGAAGCTTTCTTT. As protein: CASTGQVSENTEAFF.

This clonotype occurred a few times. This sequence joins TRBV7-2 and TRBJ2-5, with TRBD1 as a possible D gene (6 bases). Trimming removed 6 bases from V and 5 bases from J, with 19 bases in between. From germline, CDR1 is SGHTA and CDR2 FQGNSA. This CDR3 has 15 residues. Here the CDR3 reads CASSSGQSLKETQYF. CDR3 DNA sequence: TGTGCCAGCAGTTCCGGACAGAGTCTTAAGGAGACCCAGTACTTC.

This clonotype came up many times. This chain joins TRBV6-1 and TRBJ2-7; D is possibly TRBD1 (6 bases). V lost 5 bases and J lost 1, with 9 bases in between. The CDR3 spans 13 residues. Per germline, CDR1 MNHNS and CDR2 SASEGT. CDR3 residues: CASSTGLSYEQYF. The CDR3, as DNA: TGTGCCAGCAGTACAGGGCTTTCCTACGAGCAGTACTTC.

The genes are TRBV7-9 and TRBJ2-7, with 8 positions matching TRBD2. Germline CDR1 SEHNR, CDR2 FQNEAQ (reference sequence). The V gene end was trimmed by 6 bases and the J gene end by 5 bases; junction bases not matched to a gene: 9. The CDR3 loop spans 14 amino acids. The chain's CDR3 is CASRLMGLGDEQYF. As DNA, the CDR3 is TGTGCCAGCAGACTAATGGGACTAGGGGACGAGCAGTACTTC.

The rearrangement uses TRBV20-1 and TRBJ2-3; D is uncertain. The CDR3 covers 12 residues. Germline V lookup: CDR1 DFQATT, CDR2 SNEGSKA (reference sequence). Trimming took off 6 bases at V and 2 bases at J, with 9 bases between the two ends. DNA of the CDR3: TGCAGTGCCCCTGGCCCCACAGATACGCAGTATTTT. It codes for CSAPGPTDTQYF.

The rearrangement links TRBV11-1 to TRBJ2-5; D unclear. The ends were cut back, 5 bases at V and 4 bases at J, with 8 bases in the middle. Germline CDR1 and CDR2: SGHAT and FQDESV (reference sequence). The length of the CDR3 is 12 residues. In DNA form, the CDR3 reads TGTGCCAGCAGCGGAGCGTTAGAGACCCAGTACTTC. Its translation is CASSGALETQYF.

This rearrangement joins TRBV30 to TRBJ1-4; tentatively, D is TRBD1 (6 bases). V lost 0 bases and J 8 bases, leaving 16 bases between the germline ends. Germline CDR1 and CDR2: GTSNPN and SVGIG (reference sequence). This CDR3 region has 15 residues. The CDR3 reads CAWSVGGGNSEKLFF. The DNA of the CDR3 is TGTGCCTGGAGTGTTGGGGGGGGCAATTCGGAAAAACTGTTTTTT.

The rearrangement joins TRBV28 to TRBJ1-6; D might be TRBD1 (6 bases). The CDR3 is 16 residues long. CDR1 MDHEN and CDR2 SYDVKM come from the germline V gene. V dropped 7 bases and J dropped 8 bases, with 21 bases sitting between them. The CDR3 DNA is TGTGCCAGCAACCTGAGGGGGGGGCAACTTCATTCACCCCTCCACTTT. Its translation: CASNLRGGQLHSPLHF. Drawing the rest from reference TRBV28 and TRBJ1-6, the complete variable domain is DVKVTQSSRYLVKRTGEKVFLECVQDMDHENMFWYRQDPGLGLRLIYFSYDVKMKEKGDIPEGYSVSREKKERFSLILESASTNQTSMYLCASNLRGGQLHSPLHFGNGTRLTVT.

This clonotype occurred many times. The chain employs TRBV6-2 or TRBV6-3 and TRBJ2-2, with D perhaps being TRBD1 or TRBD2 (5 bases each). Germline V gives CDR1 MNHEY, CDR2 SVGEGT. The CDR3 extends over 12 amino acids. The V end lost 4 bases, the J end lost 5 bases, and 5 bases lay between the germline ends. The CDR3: CASSWGTGELFF. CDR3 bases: TGTGCCAGCAGTTGGGGGACCGGGGAGCTGTTTTTT.

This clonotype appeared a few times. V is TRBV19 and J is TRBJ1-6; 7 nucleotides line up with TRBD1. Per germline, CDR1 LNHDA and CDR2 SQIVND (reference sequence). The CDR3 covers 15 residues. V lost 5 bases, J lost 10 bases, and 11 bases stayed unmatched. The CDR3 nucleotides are TGTGCCAGTAGTGCCCATGACAGGGATGACTCACCCCTCCACTTT. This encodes CASSAHDRDDSPLHF.

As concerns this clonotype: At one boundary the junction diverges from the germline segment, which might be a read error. The CDR3 coding sequence is TGTGCCGGCAGCTTGACTAGCGGGACCGATACGCAGTATTTT. Translating it yields CAGSLTSGTDTQYF. The chain carries TRBV7-9 and TRBJ2-3; 11 bases fit TRBD2. This CDR3 region has 14 residues. Germline V gene data show CDR1 as SEHNR and CDR2 as FQNEAQ (reference sequence).

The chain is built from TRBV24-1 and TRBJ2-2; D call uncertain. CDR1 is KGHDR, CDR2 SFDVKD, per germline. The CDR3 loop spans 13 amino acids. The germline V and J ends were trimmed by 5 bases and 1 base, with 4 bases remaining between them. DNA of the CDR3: TGTGCCACCAGTGCGGTGAACACCGGGGAGCTGTTTTTT. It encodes CATSAVNTGELFF.

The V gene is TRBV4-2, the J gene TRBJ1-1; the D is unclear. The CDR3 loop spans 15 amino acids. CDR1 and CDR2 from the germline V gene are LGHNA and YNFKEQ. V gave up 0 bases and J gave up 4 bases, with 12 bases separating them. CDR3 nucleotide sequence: TGTGCCAGCAGCCAAGATAATGTATTGGCCACTGAAGCTTTCTTT. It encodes CASSQDNVLATEAFF.